This T cell receptor (beta chain) was recorded in a study of T-cell memory formation after mild COVID-19 (dated by TCRdb to the early 2020s). About the full investigation: TCR sequence clusters from the two donors were largely donor specific. The cohort was made up of two young adult volunteers, one female and one male, who were previously healthy. In a couple of donors, T-cell clones that expanded and contracted after mild COVID-19 were tracked by sequencing TCRalpha and TCRbeta repertoires over time. Summary of the overall study and its limitations: The second-wave clones that peaked on day 37 were not confirmed to be SARS-CoV-2 specific. Balanced CD4/CD8 phenotypes were observed for clones contracting from day 15 to 85, whereas a bias towards CD4+ was observed for a second wave of clones expanding from day 15 to 37. Some responding clones were detected in pre-infection memory, suggesting pre-existing cross-reactive memory T cells joined the SARS-CoV-2 response. The study covered only two mild cases, and larger cohorts including severe cases with pre-infection samples were considered necessary. Contracting CD4+ clones were located mainly in the CM and EM memory subsets, whereas CD8+ clones were found to be enriched in EMRA.

Sequencing took place on an Illumina NovaSeq 6000. cDNA libraries for TCRalpha and TCRbeta were prepared by 5'RACE using constant-segment primers, with sample barcodes and unique molecular identifiers added. Trizol reagent was used to extract RNA from every sample. Libraries were amplified in two PCR steps, with a second sample barcode and Illumina TruSeq adapters added in the second step. Sequencing of libraries was performed on an Illumina NovaSeq with 2 x 150 bp paired-end reads. The study's own analysis went as follows. The reads were demultiplexed and collapsed into UMI-guided consensus sequences using migec v1.2.7. Using mixcr v2.1.11, the UMI consensuses were aligned to TRA and TRB V and J templates and assembled into clonotypes. Clonotypes were classified as expanded or contracted when called significant by both edgeR and NoisET, with noise models trained on biological replicates. For edgeR calls, the thresholds were a false discovery rate-adjusted p below 0.01 and a log2 fold-change of 1. As an exploratory analysis of dynamics, max-normalized trajectories of the 1000 most abundant clonotypes were examined with PCA combined with hierarchical clustering. Each responding clone was given a CD4 or CD8 phenotype based on the CD4+ and CD8+ repertoires, which had been sequenced separately. Using fastp at Q25 and MiXCR, TCRdb reprocessed the public reads and kept productive beta chains. Rows merge per CDR3 protein into single entries with the most common DNA and genes. TCRdb, not the authors, supplied the V and J calls. The sample table lists hundreds of thousands of distinct CDR3 sequences, more than 15% of them with a count of one. 20% to 25% of the sample is in the top ten clones.

This clonotype was recorded a few times. The clone's antigen remains unknown. The record has no base qualities; no much larger clone is one base away. Ficoll-Paque density gradient centrifugation was used to isolate PBMCs. The germline ends are 8 bases apart after V is trimmed by 6 bases and J by 0 bases. From the cysteine through the phenylalanine, the CDR3 covers 13 amino acids. Here the CDR3 DNA is all that survives: 39 bases in frame from base 1. Taken from the germline V gene (reference sequence), the CDR1 and CDR2 loops are SEHNR and FQNEAQ. In this chain, TRBV7-9 is recombined with TRBJ1-1; no D gene is confidently identified. Sequenced: PBMCs or a T cell subset sorted from them (not recorded which). This receptor was taken from a man between 18 and 29 years old who had mild COVID-19 (a few samples of this study predate the infection). The sample titles of this study are shuffled in the database, so cell type and time point are left out; the donor was told from shared clones. The DNA sequence is TGTGCCAGCAGTTCCGCCCTGAACACTGAAGCTTTCTTT. The encoded protein is CASSSALNTEAFF.